These 20 T cell receptor beta chains originate from one sample sequenced in a study of siplizumab effects on memory and regulatory T cells. This table comes from immunoSEQ multiplex PCR, and its TCRdb copy is limited to in-frame clones, with some not included. The sample holds about 100,000 clones, nearly 95% seen once. Sequenced input: non-Treg CD4+ T cells sorted from blood. The receptors come from a human donor in good health.

This clone was found a few times. This chain links TRBV7-2 with TRBJ1-2, with D possibly being TRBD1 (5 bases). Trimming took off 5 bases at V and 1 base at J, with 14 bases between the two ends. This CDR3 has 15 residues. CDR1 is SGHTA and CDR2 is FQGNSA in the germline V gene. The CDR3 nucleotides are TGTGCCAGCAGCCCCTCGGCAGGGAATAACTATGGCTACACCTTC. Its translation is CASSPSAGNNYGYTF.

V and J are TRBV29-1 and TRBJ2-1; D remains unclear. Trimming removed 6 bases at V and 1 base at J, with 10 bases between. The CDR3 sequence is 13 residues long. Germline assignment: CDR1 SQVTM and CDR2 ANQGSEA. The CDR3 reads CSVQPQSYNEQFF. CDR3 sequence (DNA): TGCAGCGTCCAGCCCCAGTCCTACAATGAGCAGTTCTTC.

The chain recombines TRBV30 with TRBJ2-1; 11 positions agree with TRBD2. The CDR3 is made up of 15 amino acids. The germline V gene encodes CDR1 GTSNPN and CDR2 SVGIG (reference sequence). The J segment lost 7 bases and the V segment lost 3 bases, leaving 8 bases of the junction unmatched. CDR3 nucleotides: TGTGCCTGGAGCCTCGGACTAGCGGGTCGGAATGAGCAGTTCTTC. Its translation: CAWSLGLAGRNEQFF. Filled out from reference TRBV30 and TRBJ2-1, the complete variable domain reads SQTIHQWPATLVQPVGSPLSLECTVEGTSNPNLYWYRQAAGRGLQLLFYSVGIGQISSEVPQNLSASRPQDRQFILSSKKLLLSDSGFYLCAWSLGLAGRNEQFFGPGTRLTVL.

The V gene is TRBV19, the J gene TRBJ2-4; TRBD1 matches 11 bases. Germline V CDR1 and CDR2: LNHDA, SQIVND (reference sequence). Trimming took 9 bases from V and 9 from J; bases not matched to a gene: 4. This CDR3 spans 12 amino acids. CDR3 nucleotides: TGTGCCAGCCGGGACAGGGGGGCCATTCAGTACTTC. Protein product: CASRDRGAIQYF.

In its sample, this clone was seen once. V gene TRBV5-1 combines with J gene TRBJ2-3; D possibly corresponds to TRBD2 (6 bases). CDR1 is SGHRS, CDR2 YFSETQ, per germline. This CDR3 spans 14 amino acids. Trimming shortened V by 4 bases and J by 6 bases, and 15 bases separated the two germline ends. The CDR3 loop is CASSAGLSVDTQYF. The DNA for the CDR3 is TGCGCCAGCAGCGCGGGACTCTCTGTGGATACGCAGTATTTT.

The chain recombines TRBV4-1 with TRBJ1-2; D is uncertain. V was clipped by 0 bases and J by 0 bases, with 11 bases between them. The CDR3 contains 16 residues. Germline CDR1 and CDR2: MGHRA and YSYEKL. Here the CDR3 DNA reads TGCGCCAGCAGCCAAGAGGCACAGAAAGCTAACTATGGCTACACCTTC. It specifies CASSQEAQKANYGYTF.

This clone occurred once. The chain has TRBV4-1 and TRBJ1-5; D remains unclear. CDR3 length: 13 residues. Trimming took off 4 bases at V and 7 bases at J, with 11 bases between the two ends. Germline V CDR1 and CDR2: MGHRA, YSYEKL. Written as DNA, the CDR3 is TGCGCCAGCAGCCGGCCGGGCACCCAGCCCCAGCATTTT. Residues: CASSRPGTQPQHF.

V usage is TRBV6-5 and J usage is TRBJ1-3; no clear D. V dropped 8 bases and J dropped 0 bases, with 11 bases sitting between them. CDR1 and CDR2 from the germline V gene are MNHEY and SVGAGI. The CDR3 is 14 amino acids. Written as DNA, the CDR3 is TGTGCCAGCCGACGCGGGAGCTCTGGAAACACCATATATTTT. Residues: CASRRGSSGNTIYF.

The chain has TRBV4-1 and TRBJ1-4; TRBD1 aligns across 7 bases. The junction had 10 bases not matched to a gene; V was cut back by 1 base and J by 8 bases. The CDR3 contains 16 residues. Per the germline V gene, CDR1 is MGHRA and CDR2 is YSYEKL. Here the CDR3 reads CASSQGQGWVGEKLFF. In DNA, the CDR3 is TGCGCCAGCAGCCAAGGACAGGGCTGGGTGGGGGAAAAACTGTTTTTT.

Here the CDR3 reads CASSLIGADEAFF. CDR3 DNA sequence: TGTGCCAGCAGCTTGATCGGGGCTGATGAAGCTTTCTTT. The chain links TRBV5-4 to TRBJ1-1; D is possibly TRBD1 (5 bases). Trimming took off 1 base at V and 7 bases at J, with 11 bases between the two ends. The CDR3 totals 13 residues. In germline, CDR1 is SGHNT, CDR2 YYREEE (reference sequence).

The chain employs TRBV2 and TRBJ2-2, with 10 nucleotides matching TRBD2. Trimming removed 11 bases from V and 2 bases from J; junction bases left unmatched: 5. Germline V lookup: CDR1 SNHLY, CDR2 FYNNEI. CDR3 length: 14 residues. CDR3 DNA sequence: TGTGCCGGCGGGACTAGCGTAAACACCGGGGAGCTGTTTTTT. The encoded protein is CAGGTSVNTGELFF.

In DNA form, the CDR3 reads TGTGCCAGCAGTTATTGGACTAGCGGGAACACCGGGGAGCTGTTTTTT. This translates into CASSYWTSGNTGELFF. The chain combines TRBV6-5 with TRBJ2-2; 10 positions match TRBD2. The germline V gene has CDR1 MNHEY and CDR2 SVGAGI. V shed 3 bases and J 1 base; nucleotides not matched to a gene: 2. This CDR3 is 16 amino acids long.

The genes are TRBV7-3 and TRBJ2-1; the match to TRBD2 covers 15 bases. Germline V gene sequence: CDR1 SGHTA, CDR2 FQGTGA. CDR3 size: 15 residues. With V trimmed by 5 bases and J by 10 bases, 6 bases remained unmatched. The CDR3 region is CASSPGLAGGREQFF. CDR3 in DNA: TGTGCCAGCAGCCCGGGACTAGCGGGAGGTCGGGAGCAGTTCTTC.

The chain joins TRBV29-1 to TRBJ2-6, with D hard to call. The CDR3 has 12 residues. Germline assignment: CDR1 SQVTM and CDR2 ANQGSEA. Trimming took off 3 bases at V and 1 base at J, with 1 base between the two ends. CDR3 protein: CSVESGANVLTF. Here the CDR3 DNA reads TGCAGCGTTGAGTCTGGGGCCAACGTCCTGACTTTC.

This clone has a single count. V usage is TRBV7-8 and J usage is TRBJ2-7; D may be TRBD1 (6 bases). The CDR3 extends over 14 amino acids. In germline, CDR1 is SGHVS, CDR2 FQNEAQ. V gave up 1 base and J gave up 5 bases, with 12 bases separating them. The DNA of the CDR3 is TGTGCCAGCAGCTTAGGTCCAGGGGCCCACGAGCAGTACTTC. Amino acids: CASSLGPGAHEQYF.

The chain uses TRBV5-6 and TRBJ2-7, with 8 positions matching TRBD2. Looked up from germline, CDR1 is SGHDT and CDR2 is YYEEEE. Trimming removed 4 bases from V and 4 bases from J; junction bases left unmatched: 10. The CDR3 is 15 amino acids. CDR3 residues: CASSNTREGIYEQYF. The CDR3 coding sequence is TGTGCCAGCAGCAACACCCGGGAGGGCATTTACGAGCAGTACTTC.

With respect to this clone: Within the sample, other DNA sequences also encode this same CDR3. This chain uses TRBV5-1 with TRBJ2-6; a weak D match, TRBD1 (7 bases). The V end lost 1 base, the J end lost 2 bases, and 10 bases lay between the germline ends. Germline V gene lookup returns CDR1 SGHRS and CDR2 YFSETQ. The CDR3 has 16 residues. The CDR3 loop reads CASSLSGGPGANVLTF. In DNA, the CDR3 is TGCGCCAGCAGCTTGTCAGGGGGGCCTGGGGCCAACGTCCTGACTTTC.

The V gene is TRBV7-6, the J gene TRBJ1-4; the match to TRBD1 covers 8 bases. Looked up from germline, CDR1 is SGHVS and CDR2 is FNYEAQ. After removal of 3 bases from V and 5 bases from J, the junction contained 5 bases not matched to a gene. The CDR3 is 15 residues long. The CDR3, as DNA: TGTGCCAGCAGCTTTACAGGGGGAGCCAATGAAAAACTGTTTTTT. Amino acids: CASSFTGGANEKLFF.

V and J are TRBV2 and TRBJ2-5; tentatively, D is TRBD1 or TRBD2 (6 bases each). Germline V gene lookup returns CDR1 SNHLY and CDR2 FYNNEI. Between the trimmed V and J ends, which lost 1 base and 0 bases, there was a span of 15 bases. CDR3 length: 17 amino acids. CDR3: CASSEGGAGPDQETQYF. The CDR3 coding sequence is TGTGCCAGCAGTGAAGGGGGGGCAGGGCCCGACCAAGAGACCCAGTACTTC.

The chain combines TRBV23-1 with TRBJ2-5; 9 nucleotides agree with TRBD1. TRBV23-1 is sorted into the ORF group, with uncertain function. J gave up 2 bases and V 0 bases, and 13 bases lay outside the gene matches. The CDR3 has 19 residues. The CDR3 coding sequence is TGCGCCAGCAGTCAATCGCTTTCCCCGGACAGGGGTTCTCAAGAGACCCAGTACTTC. It yields the protein CASSQSLSPDRGSQETQYF.